The clone carrying this TCR beta chain showed up just once. This sample was included in a study of blood T cell repertoires in COVID-19. The protocol was immunoSEQ multiplex PCR, while the TCRdb copy is restricted to in-frame clones and leaves out a portion. The sample holds about 480,000 clones, approximately 88% seen once. Assignment of participants to cohorts was predicated upon participant-reported clinical history. V shed 3 bases and J shed 8 bases, with 10 bases lying between them. Germline CDR1 is ENHRY and CDR2 is SYGVKD. CDR3 length equals 12 residues. The J gene is TRBJ1-2, the V gene TRBV10-3; D is perhaps TRBD1 (6 bases). The source is a woman aged 35 to 49 who had recovered from COVID-19. The sample was PBMCs or T cells enriched from blood (not recorded which). The CDR3 is CAISDQGTGYTF. CDR3 nucleotide sequence: TGTGCCATCAGTGACCAGGGGACGGGCTACACCTTC.